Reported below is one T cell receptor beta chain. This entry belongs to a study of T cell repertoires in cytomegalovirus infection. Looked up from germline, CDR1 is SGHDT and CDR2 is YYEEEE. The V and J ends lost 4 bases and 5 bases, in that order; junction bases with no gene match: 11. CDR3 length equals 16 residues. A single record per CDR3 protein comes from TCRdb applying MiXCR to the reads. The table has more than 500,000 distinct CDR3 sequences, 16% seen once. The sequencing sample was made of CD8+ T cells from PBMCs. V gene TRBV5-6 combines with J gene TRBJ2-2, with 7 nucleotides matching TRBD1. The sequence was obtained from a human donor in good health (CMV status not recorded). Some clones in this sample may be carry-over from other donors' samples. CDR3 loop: CASSPRVQGRTGELFF. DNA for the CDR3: TGTGCCAGCAGCCCGAGGGTACAGGGGCGGACCGGGGAGCTGTTTTTT.